This entry features one T cell receptor (beta chain) sequence. The primer mix had 60 Vbeta and 13 Jbeta primers. Generated by immunoSEQ multiplex PCR, the TCRdb table keeps only in-frame clones and is missing some. The sample includes roughly 120,000 clones. The sample comes from a study of cytomegalovirus exposure and HLA in healthy donors. Sequencing was done on a sample of PBMCs. This clonotype originated in a man between 18 and 29 years old in good health and CMV-seronegative.

CDR3 amino acids: CASSYRATVGDYGYTF. CDR3 in DNA: TGTGCCAGCAGCTACCGTGCGACAGTAGGTGACTATGGCTACACCTTC. This chain links TRBV6-5 with TRBJ1-2, with TRBD1 as a possible D gene (5 bases). CDR1 MNHEY and CDR2 SVGAGI come from the germline V gene. The CDR3 spans 16 residues. The germline V and J ends were trimmed by 6 bases and 3 bases, with 20 bases remaining between them.